The rows below give T cell receptor beta chains drawn from one sample of a study of shared clonotypes between healthy human individuals. Assay used: immunoSEQ multiplex PCR; TCRdb lists only in-frame clones, some missing. The table lists 2 million to 2.5 million clones, approximately 95% of them singletons. Sequencing was carried out using naive CD4+ T cells from PBMCs. The source of these receptors is a man younger than 30 in good health. Some clones in this sample may be carry-over from other donors' samples. Both conserved end residues are part of each CDR3. Rows give clone size only sometimes, using once, few, many, or a class for an expanded clone.

J | V | size | CDR3
TRBJ2-7 | TRBV5-4 | - | CASSTLAGHEQYF
TRBJ1-2 | TRBV5-4 | - | CASSPDRQGYGYTF
TRBJ1-1 | TRBV29-1 | - | CSVSGSTEAFF
TRBJ2-3 | TRBV30 | - | CAWTRLAGVSDTQYF
TRBJ2-3 | TRBV27 | - | CASSFWAGGATDTQYF
TRBJ1-2 | TRBV7-2 | - | CASSLNVGSFYGYTF
TRBJ2-1 | TRBV5-1 | - | CASSYLAGVTVNEQFF
TRBJ1-1 | TRBV5-1 | - | CASSLGRPIDAFF
TRBJ2-2 | TRBV5-1 | - | CASLSTGTGVAGELFF
TRBJ1-1 | TRBV10-1 | - | CASSDWDRGLNTEAFF
TRBJ1-2 | TRBV5-4 | - | CASSLDTQGHYGYTF
TRBJ2-1 | TRBV7-2 | - | CASSLEGDIYNEQFF
TRBJ2-7 | TRBV5-8 | - | CASSRSYEQYF
TRBJ2-7 | TRBV5-1 | - | CASSLLGRASSYEQYF
TRBJ2-5 | TRBV5-1 | - | CASSLGTAKETQYF
TRBJ1-1 | TRBV19 | few | CASRTGYTEAFF
TRBJ2-3 | TRBV9 | - | CASSVGASGSPSTDTQYF
TRBJ1-4 | TRBV18 | - | CASSPPGRLQEKLFF
TRBJ2-3 | TRBV14 | - | CASSQDLGTLTDTQYF
TRBJ2-5 | TRBV28 | - | CASSRDRTYLAETQYF
TRBJ2-3 | TRBV9 | - | CASSVELETDTQYF
TRBJ1-1 | TRBV5-6 | - | CASSSLRGTRAFF
TRBJ2-3 | TRBV11-2 | - | CASSFGDTQYF
TRBJ1-1 | TRBV18 | - | CASSPQSLNTEAFF
TRBJ2-5 | TRBV5-1 | - | CASSRGLAEETQYF
TRBJ2-1 | TRBV18 | once | CASSPPEASFQFF
TRBJ1-2 | TRBV11-2 | - | CASSLAGQGRDYGYTF